The clone carrying this T cell receptor (beta chain) was counted between two and nine times. The antigen is unknown. These data are taken from a study of shared clonotypes between healthy human individuals. Study observations and caveats: Genetic and exposure-history diversity was limited by the small donor number.

V dropped 2 bases and J dropped 7 bases, with 8 bases sitting between them. The CDR3 length is 13 residues. CDR1 MNHEY and CDR2 SMNVEV come from the germline V gene (reference sequence). Here immunoSEQ multiplex PCR was the method, and the copy in TCRdb shows in-frame clones only, minus some. The sample gives fewer than 550,000 clones, nearly 80% of which show up once; approximately 12% is in the top ten. The chain joins TRBV27 to TRBJ2-2; D might be TRBD1 (6 bases). The material sequenced was PBMCs. The receptor's source is a middle-aged woman in good health. Some clones in this sample may be carry-over from other donors' samples. The CDR3 reads CASSLGGLGELFF. CDR3 in DNA: TGTGCCAGCAGTTTAGGGGGCCTCGGGGAGCTGTTTTTT.